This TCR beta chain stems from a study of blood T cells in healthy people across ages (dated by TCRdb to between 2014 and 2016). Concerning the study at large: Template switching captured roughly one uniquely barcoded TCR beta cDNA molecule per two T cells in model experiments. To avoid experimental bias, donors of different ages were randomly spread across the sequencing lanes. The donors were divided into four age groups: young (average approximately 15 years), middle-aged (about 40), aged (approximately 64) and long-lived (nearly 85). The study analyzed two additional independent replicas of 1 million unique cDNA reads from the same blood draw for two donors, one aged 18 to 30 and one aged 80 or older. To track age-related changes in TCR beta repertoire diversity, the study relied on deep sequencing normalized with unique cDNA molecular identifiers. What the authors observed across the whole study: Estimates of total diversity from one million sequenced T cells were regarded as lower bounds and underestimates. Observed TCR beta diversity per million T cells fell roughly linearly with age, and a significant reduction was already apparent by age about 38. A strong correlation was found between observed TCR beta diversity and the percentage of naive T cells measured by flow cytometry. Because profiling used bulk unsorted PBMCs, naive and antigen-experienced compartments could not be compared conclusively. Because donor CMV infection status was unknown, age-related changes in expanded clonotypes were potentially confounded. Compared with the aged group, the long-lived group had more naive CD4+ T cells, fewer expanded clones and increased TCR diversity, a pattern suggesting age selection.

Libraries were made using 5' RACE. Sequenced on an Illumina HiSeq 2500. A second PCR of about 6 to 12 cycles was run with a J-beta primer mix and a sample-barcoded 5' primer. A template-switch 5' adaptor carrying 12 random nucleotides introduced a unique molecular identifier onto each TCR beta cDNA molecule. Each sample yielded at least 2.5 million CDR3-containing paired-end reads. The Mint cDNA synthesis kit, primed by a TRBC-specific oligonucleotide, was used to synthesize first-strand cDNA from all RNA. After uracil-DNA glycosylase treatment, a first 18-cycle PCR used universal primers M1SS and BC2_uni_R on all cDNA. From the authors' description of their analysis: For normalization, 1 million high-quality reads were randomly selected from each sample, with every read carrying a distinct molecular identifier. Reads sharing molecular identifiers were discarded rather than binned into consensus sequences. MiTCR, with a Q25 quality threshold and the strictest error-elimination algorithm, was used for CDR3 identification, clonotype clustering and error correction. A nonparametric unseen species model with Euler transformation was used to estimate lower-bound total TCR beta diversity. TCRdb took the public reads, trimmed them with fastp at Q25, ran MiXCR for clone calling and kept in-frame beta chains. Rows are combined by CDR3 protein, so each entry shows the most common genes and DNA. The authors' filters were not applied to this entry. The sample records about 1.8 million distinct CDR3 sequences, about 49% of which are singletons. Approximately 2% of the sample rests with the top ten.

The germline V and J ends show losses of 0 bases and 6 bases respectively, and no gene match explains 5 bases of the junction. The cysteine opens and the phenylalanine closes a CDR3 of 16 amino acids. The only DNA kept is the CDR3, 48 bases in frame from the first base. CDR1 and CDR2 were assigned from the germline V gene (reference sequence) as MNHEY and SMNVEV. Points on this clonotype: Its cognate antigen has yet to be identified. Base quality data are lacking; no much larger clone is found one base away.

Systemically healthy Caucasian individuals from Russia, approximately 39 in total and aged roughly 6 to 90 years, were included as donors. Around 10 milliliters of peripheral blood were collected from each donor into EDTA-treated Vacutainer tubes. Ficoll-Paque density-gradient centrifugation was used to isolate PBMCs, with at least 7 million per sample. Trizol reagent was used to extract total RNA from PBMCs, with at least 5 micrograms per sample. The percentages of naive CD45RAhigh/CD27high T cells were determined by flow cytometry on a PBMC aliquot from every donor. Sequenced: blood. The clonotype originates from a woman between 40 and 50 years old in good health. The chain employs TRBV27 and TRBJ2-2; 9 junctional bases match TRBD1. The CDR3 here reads CASSLSPGQGSGELFF. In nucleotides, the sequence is TGTGCCAGCAGTTTATCACCCGGACAGGGGTCCGGGGAGCTGTTTTTT.